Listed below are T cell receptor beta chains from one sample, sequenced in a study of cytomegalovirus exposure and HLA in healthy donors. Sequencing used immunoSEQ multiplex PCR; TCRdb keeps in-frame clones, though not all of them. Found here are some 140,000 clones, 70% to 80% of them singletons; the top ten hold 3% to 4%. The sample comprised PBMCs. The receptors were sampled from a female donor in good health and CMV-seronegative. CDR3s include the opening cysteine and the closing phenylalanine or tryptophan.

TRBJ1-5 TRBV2 CASRLTGTSNQPQHF
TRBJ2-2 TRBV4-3 CASSQFDRGQADTGELFF
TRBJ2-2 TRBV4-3 CASSQDPGGTGELFF
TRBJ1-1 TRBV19 CASSGRGTEAFF
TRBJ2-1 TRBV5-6 CASSSTGSGLAGVCEQFF
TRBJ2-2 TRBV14 CASSRQSGAGELFF
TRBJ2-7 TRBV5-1 CASSLNREYYEQYF
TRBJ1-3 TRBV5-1 CASSFGGTEGNTIYF
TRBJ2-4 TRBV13 CASSSGLAGGEDIQYF
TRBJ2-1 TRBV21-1 CASSKVADSTLCLGWQGRNEQFF
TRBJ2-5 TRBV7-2 CASSLVGGVETQYF
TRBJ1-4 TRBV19 CASRLRDSANEKLFF